These 14 T cell receptor beta chains came from one sample sequenced in a study of blood T cell repertoires in COVID-19 (dated by TCRdb to the early 2020s). The library relied on the immunoSEQ multiplex PCR assay. Entries here come from immuneACCESS through TCRdb and include only in-frame sequences with V and J called. Some clones fail to appear in such tables; in the studies checked, an unresolved V gene covers under half of the shortfall, and the cause of the remainder is unknown. The sample table holds 45,000 to 55,000 clones, of which around nine tenths were seen once. The leading ten clones occupy about 7.8% of the sample. The material sequenced was peripheral blood. Every receptor here comes from a man aged 50-60 years with active COVID-19.

V usage is TRBV27 and J usage is TRBJ2-2, with 12 bases identical to TRBD2. Trimming at V came to 4 bases and at J to 5 bases, leaving 5 bases not matched to a gene. Germline CDR1 MNHEY, CDR2 SMNVEV (reference sequence). The CDR3 contains 16 residues. CDR3 nucleotides: TGTGCCAGCAGTTGGGGACTAGCGGGTATAACCGGGGAGCTGTTTTTT. Translation gives CASSWGLAGITGELFF.

The gene calls are TRBV5-4 and TRBJ1-2, with D perhaps matching TRBD1 (6 bases). CDR3 length equals 14 residues. Germline CDR1 is SGHNT and CDR2 is YYREEE (reference sequence). Trimming took 4 bases from V and 3 from J, leaving 13 bases between them. The CDR3 reads CASSEGQWDYGYTF. CDR3 in DNA: TGTGCCAGCAGCGAAGGACAGTGGGACTATGGCTACACCTTC.

V and J are TRBV6-2 or TRBV6-3 and TRBJ1-1, with D possibly being TRBD1 (5 bases). Germline V gene sequence: CDR1 MNHEY, CDR2 SVGEGT. The CDR3 covers 12 residues. With 4 bases removed from V and 4 bases from J, the gap between germline ends came to 7 bases. The CDR3 reads CASSSQGTEAFF. The CDR3 nucleotides are TGTGCCAGCAGTTCTCAGGGCACTGAAGCTTTCTTT.

The V call is TRBV11-2, the J call TRBJ2-7, with D possibly matching TRBD1 (6 bases). The germline V gene has CDR1 SGHAT and CDR2 FQNNGV. This CDR3 has 13 amino acids. V lost 2 bases and J 7 bases, leaving 12 bases between the germline ends. In DNA, the CDR3 is TGTGCCAGCAGCTTATTAGAAGGGGGAGAGCAGTACTTC. Its protein is CASSLLEGGEQYF.

The chain joins TRBV9 to TRBJ1-5, with D hard to call. This CDR3 contains 13 residues. Germline assignment: CDR1 SGDLS and CDR2 YYNGEE. Trimming stripped 0 bases from V and 3 bases from J, with 4 bases between. CDR3 residues: CASSVAPNQPQHF. The CDR3 DNA sequence: TGTGCCAGCAGCGTAGCTCCCAATCAGCCCCAGCATTTT.

CDR3 sequence (DNA): TGTGCCAGCAGCTTAAGGGGCGGCTATGGCTACACCTTC. It codes for CASSLRGGYGYTF. V usage is TRBV7-2 and J usage is TRBJ1-2, with D tentatively TRBD1 (5 bases). Trimming removed 2 bases at V and 4 bases at J, with 8 bases between. The CDR3 runs 13 residues. Germline loops: CDR1 SGHTA, CDR2 FQGNSA.

V usage is TRBV5-4 and J usage is TRBJ2-7; 7 bases are shared with TRBD1. The V and J ends lost 0 bases and 7 bases, in that order; junction bases with no gene match: 10. The CDR3 sequence is 15 residues long. Germline assignment: CDR1 SGHNT and CDR2 YYREEE (reference sequence). The CDR3 here is CASSLEGGQAREQYF. The CDR3 coding sequence is TGTGCCAGCAGCTTGGAAGGGGGCCAAGCTAGGGAGCAGTACTTC. The variable domain in full, with the rest retrieved from reference TRBV5-4 and TRBJ2-7, is ETGVTQSPTHLIKTRGQQVTLRCSSQSGHNTVSWYQQALGQGPQFIFQYYREEENGRGNFPPRFSGLQFPNYSSELNVNALELDDSALYLCASSLEGGQAREQYFGPGTRLTVT.

The chain recombines TRBV3-1 (or the pseudogene TRBV3-2) with TRBJ2-7, with D perhaps matching TRBD1 (6 bases). The V gene lost 4 bases and the J gene lost 5 bases, with 15 bases spanning the gap. The CDR3 is 14 residues long. Germline-derived CDR1 and CDR2 are LGHDT and YNNKEL (reference sequence). The CDR3 spells CASSPYRDRDEQYF. The CDR3 nucleotides are TGTGCCAGCAGCCCGTACAGGGATAGGGACGAGCAGTACTTC.

This clone was found many times. V is TRBV5-5 and J is TRBJ1-2; 8 bases are a match to TRBD1. V was pared by 1 base and J by 7 bases, with 6 bases of the junction left unmatched. The CDR3 covers 14 residues. From germline, CDR1 is SGHKS and CDR2 YYEKEE (reference sequence). The CDR3 DNA reads as TGTGCCAGCAGCTTGATAGGACAGGGTTCTGGCTACACCTTC. Residues: CASSLIGQGSGYTF.

The chain is built from TRBV20-1 and TRBJ1-5; 10 bases align to TRBD1. Trimming took 3 bases from V and 4 from J; bases not matched to a gene: 6. The CDR3 runs 15 residues. Germline V gene sequence: CDR1 DFQATT, CDR2 SNEGSKA (reference sequence). CDR3 bases: TGCAGTGCTAGTCTTAGGACAGGGGGAAATCAGCCCCAGCATTTT. This encodes CSASLRTGGNQPQHF.

J is TRBJ1-2 and V is TRBV14; D gene ambiguous. The germline CDR1 and CDR2 sequences are SGHDN and FVKESK. The CDR3 runs 13 residues. Trimming left V 1 base short and J 5 bases short, with 8 bases between. DNA for the CDR3: TGTGCCAGCAGCCAAGTAGCATTTTATGGCTACACCTTC. This sequence encodes CASSQVAFYGYTF.

This chain links TRBV6-2 or TRBV6-3 with TRBJ2-7, with TRBD2 matching 8 bases. CDR3 size: 15 residues. Germline lookup yields CDR1 MNHEY and CDR2 SVGEGT. Unmatched junction bases numbered 5, after V lost 2 bases and J lost 2 bases. Here the CDR3 DNA reads TGTGCCAGCAGTTACGGACTAGCCCTCCCCTACGAGCAGTACTTC. Its translation: CASSYGLALPYEQYF.

The V gene is TRBV6-5, the J gene TRBJ1-6; the D is unclear. This CDR3 spans 13 amino acids. V was shortened by 5 bases and J by 10 bases, with 12 bases between the two germline ends. Germline V gene lookup returns CDR1 MNHEY and CDR2 SVGAGI. The CDR3 is CASSPQRPSPLHF. Written as DNA, the CDR3 is TGTGCCAGCAGTCCCCAGCGGCCCTCACCCCTCCACTTT.

V is TRBV6-4 and J is TRBJ2-1, with 12 bases that match TRBD1. V shed 5 bases, J shed 7 bases, and the junction held 12 bases outside the gene matches. The germline V gene has CDR1 MRHNA and CDR2 SNTAGT. The CDR3 is 17 residues long. CDR3 sequence reads: CASSPKPPGQGANEQFF. Written as DNA, the CDR3 is TGTGCCAGCAGTCCAAAACCACCGGGACAGGGGGCAAATGAGCAGTTCTTC.